The sequence of this T cell receptor (beta chain) was determined in a study of T cells expressing NK-cell markers. For each CDR3 protein, TCRdb gives one entry from its re-call of the 5' RACE reads, without DNA. The sample table sets out approximately 550,000 distinct CDR3 sequences. Broader study findings: In five or six donors, dominant CD3+CD56+NKG2C+ clonotypes ranked among the top 10 CD8+ clonotypes.

Points on this clonotype: Its antigen is unidentified.

Germline V CDR1 and CDR2: DFQATT, SNEGSKA (reference sequence). This CDR3 region has 16 residues. V gene TRBV20-1 combines with J gene TRBJ1-6; TCRdb's D call, TRBD1, is unchecked because there is no DNA. The receptor comes from a man in his late teens or twenties in good health. Sequenced sample: blood T cells: a sorted CD56 or NKG2C T cell subset, CD4+ or CD8+ T cells, or bulk PBMC T cells (not recorded which). This CDR3 is CSVERVQGKENSPLHF.